The TCR beta chain described here comes from a study of CD8 T cells in ankylosing spondylitis. General study points: Ankylosing spondylitis blood appeared to carry a characteristic TCR beta motif of roughly eight highly homologous variants.

CDR3 size: 14 residues. The germline V gene has CDR1 SGHRS and CDR2 YFSETQ. The V gene end was trimmed by 3 bases and the J gene end by 5 bases; junction bases not matched to a gene: 4. With regard to this clonotype: What it recognizes is unknown.

TCRdb reprocessed the 5' RACE reads via MiXCR and lists one record per CDR3 protein. The sample has hundreds of thousands of distinct CDR3 sequences, roughly 12% seen once. The sequence was obtained from a male donor with ankylosing spondylitis. The material sequenced was blood, either unsorted or a sorted T cell fraction (not recorded which). The V gene is TRBV5-1, the J gene TRBJ2-3; 9 bases agree with TRBD1. The CDR3 region is CASSWGQGQDTQYF. CDR3 DNA: TGCGCCAGCAGCTGGGGACAGGGCCAAGATACGCAGTATTTT.